This T cell receptor beta chain was documented in a study of PD-L1 blockade in urothelial cancer. Whole-study context: Patients' histories included 0 to 3 prior chemotherapy regimens. The median number of T cells present in blood samples was some 140,000. The analyses of blood took place 3 weeks (second dose) and 6 weeks after treatment start.

Only in-frame clones appear in the TCRdb table, and some are missing; sequencing was by immunoSEQ multiplex PCR. Among fewer than 85,000 clones, roughly 84% were seen once, and the ten largest hold approximately 10%. Time point indicated: pretreatment peripheral blood. The CDR3 runs 14 residues. Unmatched junction bases numbered 4, after V lost 1 base and J lost 4 bases. Germline V lookup: CDR1 SNHLY, CDR2 FYNNEI. The rearrangement joins TRBV2 to TRBJ2-7; 7 bases match TRBD1. This clonotype was obtained from a woman in her sixties or seventies with urothelial cancer. The input for sequencing was PBMCs, taken around atezolizumab (anti-PD-L1) treatment. In DNA, the CDR3 is TGTGCCAGCAGTGAAGGGGCAGGGGGTTACGAGCAGTACTTC. It specifies CASSEGAGGYEQYF.